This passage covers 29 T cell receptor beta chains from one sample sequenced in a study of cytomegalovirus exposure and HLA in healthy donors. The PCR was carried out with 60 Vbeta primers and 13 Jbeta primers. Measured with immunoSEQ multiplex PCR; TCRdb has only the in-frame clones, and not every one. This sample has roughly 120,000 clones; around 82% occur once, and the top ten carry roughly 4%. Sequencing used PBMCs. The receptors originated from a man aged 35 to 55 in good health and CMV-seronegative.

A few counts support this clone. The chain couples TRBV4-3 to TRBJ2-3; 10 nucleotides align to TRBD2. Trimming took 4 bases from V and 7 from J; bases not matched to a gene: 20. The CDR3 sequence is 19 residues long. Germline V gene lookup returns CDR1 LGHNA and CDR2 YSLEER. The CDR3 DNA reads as TGCGCCAGCAGCCCCAAATTTTCAAGCGGGGGGGCCGACCCCAATACGCAGTATTTT. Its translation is CASSPKFSSGGADPNTQYF.

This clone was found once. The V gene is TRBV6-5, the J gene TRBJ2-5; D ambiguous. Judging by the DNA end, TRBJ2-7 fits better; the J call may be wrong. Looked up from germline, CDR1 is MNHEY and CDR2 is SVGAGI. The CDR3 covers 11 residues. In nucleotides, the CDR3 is TGTGCCAGCAGTTCTGCCTACGAGCAGTACTTC. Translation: CASSSAYEQYF.

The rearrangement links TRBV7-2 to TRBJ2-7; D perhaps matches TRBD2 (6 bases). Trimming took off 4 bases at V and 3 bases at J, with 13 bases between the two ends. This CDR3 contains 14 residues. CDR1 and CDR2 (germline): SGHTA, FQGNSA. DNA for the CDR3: TGTGCCAGCAGCTCTGACGGAGGGTTCTACGAGCAGTACTTC. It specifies CASSSDGGFYEQYF. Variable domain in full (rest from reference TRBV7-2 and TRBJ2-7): GAGVSQSPSNKVTEKGKDVELRCDPISGHTALYWYRQSLGQGLEFLIYFQGNSAPDKSGLPSDRFSAERTGGSVSTLTIQRTQQEDSAVYLCASSSDGGFYEQYFGPGTRLTVT.

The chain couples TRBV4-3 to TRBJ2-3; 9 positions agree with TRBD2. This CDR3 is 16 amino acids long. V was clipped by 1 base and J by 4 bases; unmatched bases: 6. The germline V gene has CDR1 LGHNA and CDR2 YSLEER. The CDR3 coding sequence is TGCGCCAGCAGCCAAGTCCGCGGGGGGGCCCCAGATACGCAGTATTTT. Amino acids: CASSQVRGGAPDTQYF.

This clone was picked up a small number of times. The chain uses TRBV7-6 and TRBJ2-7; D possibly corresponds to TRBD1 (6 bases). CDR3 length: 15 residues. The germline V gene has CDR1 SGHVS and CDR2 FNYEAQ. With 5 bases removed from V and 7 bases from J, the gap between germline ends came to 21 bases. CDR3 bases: TGTGCCAGCAGCGGCCTTCAGGGGTGGCAGGAGGAGCAGTACTTC. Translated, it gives CASSGLQGWQEEQYF.

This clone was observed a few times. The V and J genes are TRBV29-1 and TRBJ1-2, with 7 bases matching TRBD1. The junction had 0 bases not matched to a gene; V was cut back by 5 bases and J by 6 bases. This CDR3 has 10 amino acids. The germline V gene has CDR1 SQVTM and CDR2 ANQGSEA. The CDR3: CSVQGDGYTF. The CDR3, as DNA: TGCAGCGTTCAGGGGGATGGCTACACCTTC.

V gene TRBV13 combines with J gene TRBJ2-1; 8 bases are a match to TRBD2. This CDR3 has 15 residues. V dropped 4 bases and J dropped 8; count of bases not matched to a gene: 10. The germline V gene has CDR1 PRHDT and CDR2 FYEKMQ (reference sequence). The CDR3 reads CASSSSAGAWDEQFF. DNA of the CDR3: TGTGCCAGCAGCTCTTCAGCGGGGGCCTGGGATGAGCAGTTCTTC.

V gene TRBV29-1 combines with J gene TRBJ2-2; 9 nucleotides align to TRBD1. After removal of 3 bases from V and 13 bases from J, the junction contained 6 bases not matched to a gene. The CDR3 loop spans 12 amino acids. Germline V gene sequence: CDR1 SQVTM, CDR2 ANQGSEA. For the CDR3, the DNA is TGCAGCGTTGATTCGGGACAGGGTGTGCTGTTTTTT. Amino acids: CSVDSGQGVLFF.

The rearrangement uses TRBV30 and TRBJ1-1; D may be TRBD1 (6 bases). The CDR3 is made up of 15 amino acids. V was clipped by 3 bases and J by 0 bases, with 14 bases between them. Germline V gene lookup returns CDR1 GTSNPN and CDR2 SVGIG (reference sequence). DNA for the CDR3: TGTGCCTGGAGGTCGGGACAAACCATGAACACTGAAGCTTTCTTT. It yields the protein CAWRSGQTMNTEAFF.

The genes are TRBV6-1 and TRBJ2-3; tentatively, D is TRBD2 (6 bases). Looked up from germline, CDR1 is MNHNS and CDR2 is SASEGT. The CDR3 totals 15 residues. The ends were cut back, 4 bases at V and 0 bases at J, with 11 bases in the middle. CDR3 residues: CASSVDYSSTDTQYF. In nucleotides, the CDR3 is TGTGCCAGCAGTGTGGACTATTCTAGCACAGATACGCAGTATTTT.

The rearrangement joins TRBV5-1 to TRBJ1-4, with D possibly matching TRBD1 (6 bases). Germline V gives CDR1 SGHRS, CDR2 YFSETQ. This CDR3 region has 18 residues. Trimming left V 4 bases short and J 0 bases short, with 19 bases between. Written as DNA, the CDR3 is TGCGCCAGCAGCCCCAAAATAAGACAGGCGACAACTAATGAAAAACTGTTTTTT. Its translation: CASSPKIRQATTNEKLFF. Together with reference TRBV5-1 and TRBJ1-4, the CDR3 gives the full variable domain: KAGVTQTPRYLIKTRGQQVTLSCSPISGHRSVSWYQQTPGQGLQFLFEYFSETQRNKGNFPGRFSGRQFSNSRSEMNVSTLELGDSALYLCASSPKIRQATTNEKLFFGSGTQLSVL.

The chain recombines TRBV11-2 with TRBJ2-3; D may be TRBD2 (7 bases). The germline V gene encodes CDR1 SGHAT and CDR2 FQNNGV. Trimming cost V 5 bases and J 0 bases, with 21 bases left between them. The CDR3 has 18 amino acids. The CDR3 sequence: CASSNRRGGLISTDTQYF. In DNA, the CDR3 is TGTGCCAGCAGCAACCGAAGGGGGGGCTTAATTAGCACAGATACGCAGTATTTT. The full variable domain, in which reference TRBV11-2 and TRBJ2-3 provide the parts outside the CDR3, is EAGVAQSPRYKIIEKRQSVAFWCNPISGHATLYWYQQILGQGPKLLIQFQNNGVVDDSQLPKDRFSAERLKGVDSTLKIQPAKLEDSAVYLCASSNRRGGLISTDTQYFGPGTRLTVL.

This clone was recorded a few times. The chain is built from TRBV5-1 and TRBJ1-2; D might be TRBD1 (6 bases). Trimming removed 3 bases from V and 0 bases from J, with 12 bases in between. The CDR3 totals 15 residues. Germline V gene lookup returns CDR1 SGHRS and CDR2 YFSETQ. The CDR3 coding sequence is TGCGCCAGCAGCTCCAGGACAGCCTCTAACTATGGCTACACCTTC. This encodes CASSSRTASNYGYTF. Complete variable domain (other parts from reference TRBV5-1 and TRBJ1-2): KAGVTQTPRYLIKTRGQQVTLSCSPISGHRSVSWYQQTPGQGLQFLFEYFSETQRNKGNFPGRFSGRQFSNSRSEMNVSTLELGDSALYLCASSSRTASNYGYTFGSGTRLTVV.

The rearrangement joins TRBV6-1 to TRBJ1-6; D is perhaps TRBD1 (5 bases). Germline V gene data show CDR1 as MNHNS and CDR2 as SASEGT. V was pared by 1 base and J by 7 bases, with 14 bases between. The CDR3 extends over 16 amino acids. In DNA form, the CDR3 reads TGTGCCAGCAGTGAAGAGGGGTGGGTGGGAAATTCACCCCTCCACTTT. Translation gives CASSEEGWVGNSPLHF.

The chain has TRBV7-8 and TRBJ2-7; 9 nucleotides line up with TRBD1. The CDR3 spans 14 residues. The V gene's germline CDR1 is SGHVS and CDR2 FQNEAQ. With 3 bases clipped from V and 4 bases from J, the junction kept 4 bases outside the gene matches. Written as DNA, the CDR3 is TGTGCCAGCAGCTTGGCGGGACAGGGATACGAGCAGTACTTC. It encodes CASSLAGQGYEQYF.

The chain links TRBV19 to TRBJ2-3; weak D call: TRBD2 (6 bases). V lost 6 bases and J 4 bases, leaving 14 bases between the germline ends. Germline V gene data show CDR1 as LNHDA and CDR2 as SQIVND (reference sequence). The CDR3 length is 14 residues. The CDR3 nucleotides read TGTGCCAGTAGGGAGGGCAGCTTCGCAGATACGCAGTATTTT. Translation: CASREGSFADTQYF.

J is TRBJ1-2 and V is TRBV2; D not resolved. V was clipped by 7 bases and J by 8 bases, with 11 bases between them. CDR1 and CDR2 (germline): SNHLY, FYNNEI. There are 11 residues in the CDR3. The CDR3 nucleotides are TGTGCCAGCACATTTGTGAGGGGCTACACCTTC. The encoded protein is CASTFVRGYTF.

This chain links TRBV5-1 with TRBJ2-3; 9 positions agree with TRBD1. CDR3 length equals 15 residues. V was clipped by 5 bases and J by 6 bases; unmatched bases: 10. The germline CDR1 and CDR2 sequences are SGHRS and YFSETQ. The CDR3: CASSKPGQGTDTQYF. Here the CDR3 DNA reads TGCGCCAGCAGTAAACCGGGACAGGGAACCGATACGCAGTATTTT.

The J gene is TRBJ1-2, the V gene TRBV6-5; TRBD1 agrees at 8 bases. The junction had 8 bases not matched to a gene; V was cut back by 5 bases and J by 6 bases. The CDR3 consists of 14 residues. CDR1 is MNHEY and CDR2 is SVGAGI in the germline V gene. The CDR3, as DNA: TGTGCCAGCAGTCACCGACAGGGGAGGGATGGCTACACCTTC. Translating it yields CASSHRQGRDGYTF.

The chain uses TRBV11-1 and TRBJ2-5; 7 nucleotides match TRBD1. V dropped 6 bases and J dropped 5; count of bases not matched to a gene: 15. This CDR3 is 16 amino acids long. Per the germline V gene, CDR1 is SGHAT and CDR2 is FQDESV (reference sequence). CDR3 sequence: CASSRNDRVQEETQYF. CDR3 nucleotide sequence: TGTGCCAGCAGTCGTAACGACAGGGTACAGGAGGAGACCCAGTACTTC.

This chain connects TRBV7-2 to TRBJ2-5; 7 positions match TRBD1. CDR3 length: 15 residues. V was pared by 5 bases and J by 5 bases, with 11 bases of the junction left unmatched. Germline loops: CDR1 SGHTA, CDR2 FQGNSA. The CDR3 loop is CASSPTSGGGETQYF. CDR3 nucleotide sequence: TGTGCCAGCAGCCCGACCTCAGGGGGTGGCGAGACCCAGTACTTC.

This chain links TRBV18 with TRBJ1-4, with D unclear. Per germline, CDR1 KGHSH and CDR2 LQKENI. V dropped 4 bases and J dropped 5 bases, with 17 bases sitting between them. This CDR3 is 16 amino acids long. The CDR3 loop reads CASSQQIVTENEKLFF. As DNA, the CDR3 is TGTGCCAGCTCACAACAAATAGTGACGGAGAATGAAAAACTGTTTTTT.

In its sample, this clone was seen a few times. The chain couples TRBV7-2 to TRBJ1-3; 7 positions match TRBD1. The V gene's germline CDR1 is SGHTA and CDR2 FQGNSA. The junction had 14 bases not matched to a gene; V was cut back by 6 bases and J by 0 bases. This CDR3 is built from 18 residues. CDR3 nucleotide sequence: TGTGCCAGCAGTCCAACGCCACAGGGGCTGCTCTCTGGAAACACCATATATTTT. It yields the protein CASSPTPQGLLSGNTIYF.

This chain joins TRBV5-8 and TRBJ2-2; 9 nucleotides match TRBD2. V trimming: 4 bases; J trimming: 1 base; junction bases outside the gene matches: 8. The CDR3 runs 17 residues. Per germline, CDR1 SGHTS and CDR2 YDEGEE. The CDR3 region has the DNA TGTGCCAGCAGCCCTCCGGGACTAGCAAAGAACACCGGGGAGCTGTTTTTT. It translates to CASSPPGLAKNTGELFF.

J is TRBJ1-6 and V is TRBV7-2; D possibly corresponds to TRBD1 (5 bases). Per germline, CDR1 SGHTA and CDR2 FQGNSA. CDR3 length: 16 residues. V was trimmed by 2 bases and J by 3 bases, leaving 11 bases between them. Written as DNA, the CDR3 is TGTGCCAGCAGCTTACCAACAGGAGACTATAATTCACCCCTCCACTTT. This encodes CASSLPTGDYNSPLHF.

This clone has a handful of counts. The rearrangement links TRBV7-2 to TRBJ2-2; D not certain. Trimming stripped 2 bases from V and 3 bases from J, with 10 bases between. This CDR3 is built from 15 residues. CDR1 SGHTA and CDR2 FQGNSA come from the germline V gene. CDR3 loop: CASSLSLSDTGELFF. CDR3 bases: TGTGCCAGCAGCTTATCTTTGTCGGACACCGGGGAGCTGTTTTTT.

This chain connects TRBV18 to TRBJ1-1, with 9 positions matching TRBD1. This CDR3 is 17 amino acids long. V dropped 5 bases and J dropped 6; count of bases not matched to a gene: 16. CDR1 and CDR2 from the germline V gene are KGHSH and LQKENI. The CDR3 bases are TGTGCCAGCTCAACAATCCCTTTGGGACAGGGTGTGGCTGAAGCTTTCTTT. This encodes CASSTIPLGQGVAEAFF.

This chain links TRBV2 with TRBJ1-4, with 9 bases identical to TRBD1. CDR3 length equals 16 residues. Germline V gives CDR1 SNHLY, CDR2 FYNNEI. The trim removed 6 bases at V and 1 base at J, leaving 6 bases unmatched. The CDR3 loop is CASREGQGRTNEKLFF. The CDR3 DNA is TGTGCCAGCAGAGAGGGACAGGGAAGAACTAATGAAAAACTGTTTTTT.

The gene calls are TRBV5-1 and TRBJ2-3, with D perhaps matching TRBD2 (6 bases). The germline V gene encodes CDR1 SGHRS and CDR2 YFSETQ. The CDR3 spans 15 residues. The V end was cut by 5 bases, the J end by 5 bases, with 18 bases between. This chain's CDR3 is CASSPPGTPGDTQYF. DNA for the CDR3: TGCGCCAGCAGTCCCCCGGGGACTCCCGGAGATACGCAGTATTTT.